The next 12 T cell receptor beta chains were all read from a single sample in a study of T cells after posttransplantation cyclophosphamide. Clones were read by immunoSEQ multiplex PCR, and TCRdb kept only the in-frame ones, dropping some. The sample holds over 25,000 clones, and no clone turns up only once. Sample: PBMCs. Receptors originate from a woman in her fifties or sixties in good health, CMV-negative, and a related stem cell transplant donor.

At least ten counts were recorded for this clone. The chain combines TRBV6-6 with TRBJ2-7; D unresolved. Per the germline V gene, CDR1 is MNHNY and CDR2 is SVGAGI (reference sequence). CDR3 length: 11 residues. The V gene lost 9 bases and the J gene lost 6 bases, with 12 bases spanning the gap. The CDR3 is CASTMAAEQYF. The CDR3 nucleotides read TGTGCCAGTACTATGGCGGCCGAGCAGTACTTC.

This clone was detected many times. V usage is TRBV2 and J usage is TRBJ2-3; 10 nucleotides agree with TRBD1. CDR3 length: 15 residues. Germline lookup yields CDR1 SNHLY and CDR2 FYNNEI. V trimming: 3 bases; J trimming: 4 bases; junction bases outside the gene matches: 4. CDR3 loop: CASSDRTGGADTQYF. CDR3 sequence (DNA): TGTGCCAGCAGTGACCGGACAGGGGGGGCAGATACGCAGTATTTT.

This clone has at least ten counts. The chain is built from TRBV6-1 and TRBJ1-6; 8 bases are a match to TRBD1. J lost 5 bases, V lost 5 bases, and 5 bases had no gene match. The CDR3 has 15 residues. In germline, CDR1 is MNHNS, CDR2 SASEGT. The CDR3 is CASSMTGANNSPLHF. The CDR3 DNA follows: TGTGCCAGCAGTATGACAGGGGCAAATAATTCACCCCTCCACTTT.

This clone has at least ten counts. The chain recombines TRBV7-2 with TRBJ1-5, with unresolved D. V shed 5 bases and J shed 6 bases, with 17 bases lying between them. Germline V gene data show CDR1 as SGHTA and CDR2 as FQGNSA. The CDR3 extends over 15 amino acids. The CDR3 DNA reads TGTGCCAGCAGCCCCCGGGCGGGAGGGCCTCAGCCCCAGCATTTT. It encodes CASSPRAGGPQPQHF.

There are many counts of this clone. The chain couples TRBV5-8 to TRBJ2-7; 8 positions agree with TRBD2. Trimming removed 4 bases from V and 5 bases from J; junction bases left unmatched: 8. CDR1 and CDR2 (germline): SGHTS, YDEGEE. This CDR3 spans 14 amino acids. The CDR3 loop reads CASSPVGGGHEQYF. DNA for the CDR3: TGTGCCAGCAGCCCCGTCGGGGGGGGTCACGAGCAGTACTTC.

This clone was recorded at least ten times. The rearrangement links TRBV7-9 to TRBJ1-5, with 8 bases that match TRBD1. The CDR3 is 14 residues long. Trimming took 7 bases from V and 2 from J; bases not matched to a gene: 4. Germline-derived CDR1 and CDR2 are SEHNR and FQNEAQ (reference sequence). CDR3 in amino acids: CASTMTGGNQPQHF. In DNA form, the CDR3 reads TGTGCCAGCACAATGACAGGGGGCAATCAGCCCCAGCATTTT. Complete variable domain (other parts from reference TRBV7-9 and TRBJ1-5): DTGVSQNPRHKITKRGQNVTFRCDPISEHNRLYWYRQTLGQGPEFLTYFQNEAQLEKSRLLSDRFSAERPKGSFSTLEIQRTEQGDSAMYLCASTMTGGNQPQHFGDGTRLSIL.

This clone was picked up many times. The CDR3 nucleotides read TGTGCCGCCAGGACAGGGGACAATGAGCAGTTCTTC. The encoded protein is CAARTGDNEQFF. The chain recombines TRBV28 with TRBJ2-1; 9 positions match TRBD1. The CDR3 has 12 residues. V trimming: 11 bases; J trimming: 5 bases; junction bases outside the gene matches: 4. In germline, CDR1 is MDHEN, CDR2 SYDVKM.

This clone has just a few counts. This chain links TRBV5-1 with TRBJ2-2, with D unclear. Trimming removed 0 bases from V and 3 bases from J, with 9 bases in between. The CDR3 loop spans 15 amino acids. The germline V gene has CDR1 SGHRS and CDR2 YFSETQ. CDR3 loop: CASSLDLAYTGELFF. The DNA of the CDR3 is TGCGCCAGCAGCTTGGATCTGGCCTACACCGGGGAGCTGTTTTTT.

This clone was counted between two and nine times. J is TRBJ1-1 and V is TRBV28; 7 nucleotides agree with TRBD1. V gave up 5 bases and J gave up 0 bases; unmatched junction bases: 9. CDR1 and CDR2 (germline): MDHEN, SYDVKM. CDR3 length: 16 amino acids. The chain's CDR3 is CASSQPGTALNTEAFF. The CDR3 coding sequence is TGTGCCAGCAGTCAACCCGGGACAGCCTTGAACACTGAAGCTTTCTTT. Complete variable domain (other parts from reference TRBV28 and TRBJ1-1): DVKVTQSSRYLVKRTGEKVFLECVQDMDHENMFWYRQDPGLGLRLIYFSYDVKMKEKGDIPEGYSVSREKKERFSLILESASTNQTSMYLCASSQPGTALNTEAFFGQGTRLTVV.

This clone showed up many times. The rearrangement links TRBV2 to TRBJ1-1, with D hard to call. The CDR3 length is 13 residues. Trimming removed 7 bases at V and 1 base at J, with 10 bases between. Per germline, CDR1 SNHLY and CDR2 FYNNEI. Here the CDR3 reads CASNRVANTEAFF. DNA for the CDR3: TGTGCCAGCAATCGGGTTGCGAACACTGAAGCTTTCTTT.

This clone was detected ten times or more. The V gene is TRBV27, the J gene TRBJ1-1; tentative D call: TRBD1 (5 bases). Per the germline V gene, CDR1 is MNHEY and CDR2 is SMNVEV (reference sequence). Trimming shortened V by 5 bases and J by 1 base, and 8 bases separated the two germline ends. The CDR3 covers 13 residues. The chain's CDR3 is CASSVTGNTEAFF. CDR3 DNA sequence: TGTGCCAGCAGTGTCACAGGGAACACTGAAGCTTTCTTT.

This clone has at least ten counts. This chain connects TRBV5-1 to TRBJ2-5; a possible D gene is TRBD1 (6 bases). There are 14 residues in the CDR3. Germline V gene lookup returns CDR1 SGHRS and CDR2 YFSETQ. Trimming shortened V by 1 base and J by 2 bases, and 9 bases separated the two germline ends. CDR3 loop: CASSLTGTQETQYF. The CDR3 DNA reads as TGCGCCAGCAGCTTGACCGGGACACAAGAGACCCAGTACTTC.